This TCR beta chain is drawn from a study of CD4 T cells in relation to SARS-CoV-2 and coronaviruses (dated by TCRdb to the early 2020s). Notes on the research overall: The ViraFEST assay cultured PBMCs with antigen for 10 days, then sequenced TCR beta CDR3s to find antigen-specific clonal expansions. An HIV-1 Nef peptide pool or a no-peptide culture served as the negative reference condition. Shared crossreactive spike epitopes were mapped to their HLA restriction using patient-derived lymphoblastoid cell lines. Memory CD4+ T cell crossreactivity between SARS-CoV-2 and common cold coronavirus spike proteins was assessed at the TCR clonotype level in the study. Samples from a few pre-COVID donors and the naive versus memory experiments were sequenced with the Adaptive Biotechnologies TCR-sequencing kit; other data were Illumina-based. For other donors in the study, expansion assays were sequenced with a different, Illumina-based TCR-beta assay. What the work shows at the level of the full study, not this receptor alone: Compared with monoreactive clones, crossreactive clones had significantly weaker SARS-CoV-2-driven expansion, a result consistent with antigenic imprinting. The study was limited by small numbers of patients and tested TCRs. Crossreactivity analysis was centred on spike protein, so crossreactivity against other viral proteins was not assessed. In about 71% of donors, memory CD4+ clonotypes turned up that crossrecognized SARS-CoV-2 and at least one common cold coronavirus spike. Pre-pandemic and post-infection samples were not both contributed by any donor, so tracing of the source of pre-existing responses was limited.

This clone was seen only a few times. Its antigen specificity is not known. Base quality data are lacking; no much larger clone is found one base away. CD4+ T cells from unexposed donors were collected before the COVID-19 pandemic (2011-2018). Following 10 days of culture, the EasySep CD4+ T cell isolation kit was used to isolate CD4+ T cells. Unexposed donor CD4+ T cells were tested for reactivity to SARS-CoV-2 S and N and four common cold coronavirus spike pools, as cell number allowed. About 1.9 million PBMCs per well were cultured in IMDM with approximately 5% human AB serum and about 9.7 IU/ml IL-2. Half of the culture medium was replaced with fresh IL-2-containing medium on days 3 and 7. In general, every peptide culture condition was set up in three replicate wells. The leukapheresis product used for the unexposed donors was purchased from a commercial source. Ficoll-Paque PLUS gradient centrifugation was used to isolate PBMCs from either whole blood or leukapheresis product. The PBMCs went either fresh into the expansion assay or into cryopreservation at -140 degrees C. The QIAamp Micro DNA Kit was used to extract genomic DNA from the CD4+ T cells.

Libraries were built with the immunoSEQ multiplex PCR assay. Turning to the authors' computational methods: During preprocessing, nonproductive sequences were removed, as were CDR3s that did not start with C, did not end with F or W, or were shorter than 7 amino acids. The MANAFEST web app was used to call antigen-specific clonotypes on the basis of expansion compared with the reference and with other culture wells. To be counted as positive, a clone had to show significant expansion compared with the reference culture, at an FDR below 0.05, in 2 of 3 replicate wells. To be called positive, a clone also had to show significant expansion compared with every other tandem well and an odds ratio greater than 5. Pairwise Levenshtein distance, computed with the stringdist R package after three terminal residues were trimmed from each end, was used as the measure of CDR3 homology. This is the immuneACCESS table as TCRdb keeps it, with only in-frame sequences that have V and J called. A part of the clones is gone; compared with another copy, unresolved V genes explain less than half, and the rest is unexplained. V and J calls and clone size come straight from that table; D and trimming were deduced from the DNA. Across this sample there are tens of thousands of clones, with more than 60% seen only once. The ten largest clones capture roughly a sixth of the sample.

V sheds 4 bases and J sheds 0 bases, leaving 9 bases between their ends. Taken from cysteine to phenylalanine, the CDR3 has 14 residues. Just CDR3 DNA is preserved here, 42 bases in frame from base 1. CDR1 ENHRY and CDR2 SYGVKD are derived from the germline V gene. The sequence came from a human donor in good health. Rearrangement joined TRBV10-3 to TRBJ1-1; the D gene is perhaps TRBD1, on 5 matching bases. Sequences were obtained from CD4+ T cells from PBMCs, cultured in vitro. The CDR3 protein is CAISAQGMNTEAFF. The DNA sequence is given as TGTGCCATCAGTGCGCAGGGTATGAACACTGAAGCTTTCTTT.